What follows is one TCR beta chain and its context. Its antigen remains unknown. These data are taken from a study of T cell responses to AZD1222 COVID-19 vaccine. Whole-study findings and limits: Donor demographics were predominantly white British with a female majority; clonal diversity may be underestimated. Within unmutated variant regions lay the reported targets of nearly half of spike-specific TCRs. Spike regions recognized by vaccine-associated CD4 TCRs spanned the protein, led by 160-218 and 743-854. The repertoires were collected only after the peak T cell response.

After removal of 2 bases from V and 8 bases from J, the junction contained 13 bases not matched to a gene. This CDR3 region has 17 residues. Germline lookup yields CDR1 KGHSH and CDR2 LQKENI. Produced via immunoSEQ multiplex PCR; TCRdb's table is partial and in-frame only. The data show more than 150,000 clones, with approximately 90% seen just once and 1.5% to 2% held by the top ten. The rearrangement joins TRBV18 to TRBJ2-1; 9 bases match TRBD1. The clonotype originates from an adult in good health. Sequencing used peripheral blood, obtained on day 0 of AZD1222 vaccination. Here the CDR3 DNA reads TGTGCCAGCTCACCATCCCCCCCGGACAGGGGTTACGATGAGCAGTTCTTC. Translating it yields CASSPSPPDRGYDEQFF.